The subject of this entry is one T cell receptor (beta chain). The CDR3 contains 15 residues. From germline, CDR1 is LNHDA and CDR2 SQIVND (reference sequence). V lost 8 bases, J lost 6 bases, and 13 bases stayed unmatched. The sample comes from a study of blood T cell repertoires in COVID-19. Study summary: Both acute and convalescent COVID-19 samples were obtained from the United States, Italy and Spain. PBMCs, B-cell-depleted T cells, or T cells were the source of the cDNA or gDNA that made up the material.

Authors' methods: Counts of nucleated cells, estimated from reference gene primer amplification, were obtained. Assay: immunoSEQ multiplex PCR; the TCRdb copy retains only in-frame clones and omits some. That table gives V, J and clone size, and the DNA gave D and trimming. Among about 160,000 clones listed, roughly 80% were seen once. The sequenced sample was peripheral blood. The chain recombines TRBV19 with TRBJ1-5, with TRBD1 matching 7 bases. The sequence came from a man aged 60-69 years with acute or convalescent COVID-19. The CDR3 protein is CASAPPTGRTQPQHF. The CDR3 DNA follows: TGTGCCAGTGCCCCACCGACAGGGCGGACTCAGCCCCAGCATTTT.